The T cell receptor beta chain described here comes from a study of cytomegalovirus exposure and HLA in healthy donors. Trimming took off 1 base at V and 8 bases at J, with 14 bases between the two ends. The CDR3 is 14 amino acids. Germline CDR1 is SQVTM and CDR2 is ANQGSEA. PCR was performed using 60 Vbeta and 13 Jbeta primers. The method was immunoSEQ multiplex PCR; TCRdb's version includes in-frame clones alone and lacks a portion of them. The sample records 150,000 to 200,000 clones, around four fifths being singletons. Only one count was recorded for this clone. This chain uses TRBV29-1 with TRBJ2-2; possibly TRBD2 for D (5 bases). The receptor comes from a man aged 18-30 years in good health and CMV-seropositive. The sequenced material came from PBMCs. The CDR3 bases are TGCAGCGTTGAAGTGGGCGGAGGAGGAGGGGAGCTGTTTTTT. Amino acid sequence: CSVEVGGGGGELFF.